These T cell receptor beta chains were read from a single sample in a study of blood T cell repertoires in COVID-19. Method: immunoSEQ multiplex PCR; TCRdb's copy keeps in-frame clones and lacks some. The profile shows more than 110,000 clones, roughly 80% of them singletons. The sample consisted of peripheral blood. These receptors were collected from a human donor in a cohort sampled during active COVID-19. CDR3s include the opening cysteine and the closing phenylalanine or tryptophan. The D gene is left open where the match is weak. Clone sizes are given selectively: once, few, many, or a class where the clone is expanded.

cdr3_nt: TGTGCCAGTAGTATGGAAGACAAGGCTTATGGCTACACCTTC
cdr3_aa: CASSMEDKAYGYTF
clone_size: .
d_call: .
v_call: TRBV19
j_call: TRBJ1-2

cdr3_nt: TGTGCCAGCAGTTTAGGAGGATCCTACGAGCAGTACTTC
cdr3_aa: CASSLGGSYEQYF
clone_size: .
d_call: .
v_call: TRBV12-3/TRBV12-4
j_call: TRBJ2-7

cdr3_nt: TGTGCCATCAGTCCCAACAGCCAGGGGCCATACTATGGCTACACCTTC
cdr3_aa: CAISPNSQGPYYGYTF
clone_size: .
d_call: .
v_call: TRBV10-3
j_call: TRBJ1-2

cdr3_nt: TGTGCCAGCTCACAAAAACAGGGGGAGAACACTGAAGCTTTCTTT
cdr3_aa: CASSQKQGENTEAFF
clone_size: .
d_call: TRBD1
v_call: TRBV18
j_call: TRBJ1-1

cdr3_nt: TGTGCCAGCAGCTTCCAGGGGGCGGCTGAAGCTTTCTTT
cdr3_aa: CASSFQGAAEAFF
clone_size: once
d_call: TRBD1
v_call: TRBV7-2
j_call: TRBJ1-1

cdr3_nt: TGTGCCAGCAGTTGGGGGCGGGGGAACAATGAGCAGTTCTTC
cdr3_aa: CASSWGRGNNEQFF
clone_size: .
d_call: .
v_call: TRBV27
j_call: TRBJ2-1

cdr3_nt: TGTGCCAGCAGTGACGGTCGGGGAGCTAGCACAGATACGCAGTATTTT
cdr3_aa: CASSDGRGASTDTQYF
clone_size: .
d_call: .
v_call: TRBV6-4
j_call: TRBJ2-3

cdr3_nt: TGTGCCAGCAGCTTGGGACTGGGGGCGGATGGCTACACCTTC
cdr3_aa: CASSLGLGADGYTF
clone_size: .
d_call: .
v_call: TRBV5-6
j_call: TRBJ1-2

cdr3_nt: TGTGCCAGCAGTCCGGGACAGGGACCATACTATGGCTACACCTTC
cdr3_aa: CASSPGQGPYYGYTF
clone_size: .
d_call: TRBD1
v_call: TRBV27
j_call: TRBJ1-2

cdr3_nt: TGTGCCAGTAGTCCTTCCGCGATACGGTACACCTTC
cdr3_aa: CASSPSAIRYTF
clone_size: .
d_call: .
v_call: TRBV19
j_call: TRBJ1-2

cdr3_nt: TGTGCCAGCAAACAGGCCCGAATCACTAATGAAAAACTGTTTTTT
cdr3_aa: CASKQARITNEKLFF
clone_size: .
d_call: .
v_call: TRBV2
j_call: TRBJ1-4

cdr3_nt: TGTGCCAGCAGCTGGGGGACTCTCAAAACCTACAATGAGCAGTTCTTC
cdr3_aa: CASSWGTLKTYNEQFF
clone_size: .
d_call: .
v_call: TRBV7-2
j_call: TRBJ2-1

cdr3_nt: TGTGCCAGCAGCTTGGGACTAGCGGGTTTGGAGACCCAGTACTTC
cdr3_aa: CASSLGLAGLETQYF
clone_size: once
d_call: TRBD2
v_call: TRBV5-4
j_call: TRBJ2-5

cdr3_nt: TGTGCCAGCAGGCCAACAGGGTACTATGGCTACACCTTC
cdr3_aa: CASRPTGYYGYTF
clone_size: .
d_call: .
v_call: TRBV28
j_call: TRBJ1-2